This T cell receptor beta chain was identified during a study of radiotherapy plus CTLA-4 blockade in lung cancer. Some clones are missing from TCRdb's copy, which holds only in-frame ones; the method was immunoSEQ multiplex PCR. In the table there are 40,000 or so clones, approximately 86% of which are singletons. Study-level findings and limits: Blood saw expansion of tumor-derived TCR clones after radiotherapy plus ipilimumab. Per reports, early blood T cell clone dynamics, plus interferon-beta, forecast response most strongly.

Those with chemo-refractory metastatic non-small-cell lung cancer were treated with focal radiation combined with CTLA-4 blockade using ipilimumab. The CDR3 loop spans 16 amino acids. The germline gives CDR1 LNHDA, CDR2 SQIVND (reference sequence). V lost 6 bases and J lost 5; bases outside the gene matches: 12. Comment on this clone: What it recognizes is unknown.

This clonotype was obtained from a human donor with non-small cell lung cancer whose response to radiotherapy plus ipilimumab could not be evaluated. V usage is TRBV19 and J usage is TRBJ1-5; 8 bases map to TRBD1. The material sequenced was peripheral blood, taken from a patient treated with radiotherapy plus ipilimumab. The CDR3 nucleotides read TGTGCCAGTAGGGAGTCAGGGACAGGAGCCTATCAGCCCCAGCATTTT. Translated: CASRESGTGAYQPQHF.